These 32 T cell receptor beta chains originate from one sample sequenced in a study of cytomegalovirus exposure and HLA in healthy donors. In the PCR, 60 Vbeta and 13 Jbeta primers were used. Assay used: immunoSEQ multiplex PCR; TCRdb lists only in-frame clones, some missing. Of around 150,000 clones in the sample, 60% to 80% are singletons; the top ten hold 13% to 15%. The material sequenced was PBMCs. The origin of the receptors is a woman aged 40 to 50 in good health and CMV-seronegative.

V gene TRBV11-2 combines with J gene TRBJ2-7, with D perhaps TRBD1 (7 bases). The germline V and J ends were trimmed by 5 bases and 9 bases, with 14 bases remaining between them. The CDR3 contains 12 residues. Germline loops: CDR1 SGHAT, CDR2 FQNNGV. The CDR3 reads CASSGQEGVQYF. CDR3 in DNA: TGTGCCAGCAGCGGACAGGAGGGAGTGCAGTACTTC.

The chain couples TRBV9 to TRBJ2-7, with D unclear. The germline V and J ends were trimmed by 2 bases and 5 bases, with 11 bases remaining between them. Germline assignment: CDR1 SGDLS and CDR2 YYNGEE. The CDR3 totals 13 residues. The CDR3 sequence is CASSVNVAHEQYF. CDR3 sequence (DNA): TGTGCCAGCAGCGTTAATGTGGCCCACGAGCAGTACTTC.

This rearrangement joins TRBV28 to TRBJ1-5; no firm D call. The CDR3 spans 13 residues. V was trimmed by 4 bases and J by 1 base, leaving 5 bases between them. CDR1 is MDHEN and CDR2 is SYDVKM in the germline V gene. CDR3: CASSYSSNQPQHF. The CDR3 DNA is TGTGCCAGCAGTTACAGCAGCAATCAGCCCCAGCATTTT.

There are a few counts of this clone. The V gene is TRBV7-8, the J gene TRBJ2-7; D is perhaps TRBD2 (5 bases). The CDR3 spans 16 residues. Trimming shortened V by 6 bases and J by 2 bases, and 20 bases separated the two germline ends. In germline, CDR1 is SGHVS, CDR2 FQNEAQ. The CDR3: CASRTRERAGAYEQYF. CDR3 bases: TGTGCCAGCAGGACGAGGGAAAGGGCAGGAGCCTACGAGCAGTACTTC.

This clone was counted between two and nine times. The chain has TRBV6-6 and TRBJ2-3, with 7 bases matching TRBD2. The CDR3 length is 14 residues. After removal of 2 bases from V and 2 bases from J, the junction contained 1 base not matched to a gene. The germline V gene has CDR1 MNHNY and CDR2 SVGAGI (reference sequence). CDR3 sequence (DNA): TGTGCCAGCAGTTACGGGGACTACACAGATACGCAGTATTTT. This sequence encodes CASSYGDYTDTQYF.

The CDR3 bases are TGTGCCAGCAGCGGACGACCGGGACAGGCCTACGAGCAGTACTTC. Translating it yields CASSGRPGQAYEQYF. The chain links TRBV11-2 to TRBJ2-7, with 8 positions matching TRBD1. CDR3 length: 15 amino acids. Per the germline V gene, CDR1 is SGHAT and CDR2 is FQNNGV. V lost 5 bases and J lost 2; bases outside the gene matches: 8.

The chain couples TRBV28 to TRBJ1-4, with D perhaps TRBD1 (6 bases). CDR3 size: 15 residues. The ends were cut back, 5 bases at V and 12 bases at J, with 22 bases in the middle. CDR1 MDHEN and CDR2 SYDVKM come from the germline V gene. DNA for the CDR3: TGTGCCAGCAGTCCCCCGCAGGGGCCCGTGGGGGAACTGTTTTTT. Protein sequence: CASSPPQGPVGELFF. The variable domain in full, with the rest retrieved from reference TRBV28 and TRBJ1-4, is DVKVTQSSRYLVKRTGEKVFLECVQDMDHENMFWYRQDPGLGLRLIYFSYDVKMKEKGDIPEGYSVSREKKERFSLILESASTNQTSMYLCASSPPQGPVGELFFGSGTQLSVL.

The rearrangement joins TRBV4-1 to TRBJ1-5; D gene ambiguous. Germline assignment: CDR1 MGHRA and CDR2 YSYEKL. The CDR3 sequence is 13 residues long. V lost 1 base to trimming and J lost 3 bases, with 4 bases between them. CDR3 sequence: CASSQAHNQPQHF. The CDR3 DNA is TGCGCCAGCAGCCAAGCCCACAATCAGCCCCAGCATTTT.

This chain joins TRBV19 and TRBJ1-1, with 9 positions matching TRBD1. J was trimmed by 6 bases and V by 6 bases; bases with no gene match: 11. This CDR3 contains 15 residues. Germline V CDR1 and CDR2: LNHDA, SQIVND (reference sequence). The CDR3 bases are TGTGCCAGTAGAACCGACAGGGGGGCCTACTCTGAAGCTTTCTTT. Residues: CASRTDRGAYSEAFF. The complete variable domain, with remaining parts taken from reference TRBV19 and TRBJ1-1, reads DGGITQSPKYLFRKEGQNVTLSCEQNLNHDAMYWYRQDPGQGLRLIYYSQIVNDFQKGDIAEGYSVSREKKESFPLTVTSAQKNPTAFYLCASRTDRGAYSEAFFGQGTRLTVV.

The chain joins TRBV9 to TRBJ2-3, with TRBD2 as a possible D gene (6 bases). CDR3 length: 16 residues. V lost 6 bases and J 0 bases, leaving 17 bases between the germline ends. Germline loops: CDR1 SGDLS, CDR2 YYNGEE. The CDR3, as DNA: TGTGCCAGCACCTATAGCGGCACATTAAGCACAGATACGCAGTATTTT. This sequence encodes CASTYSGTLSTDTQYF.

J is TRBJ1-1 and V is TRBV11-3; D gene unclear. Trimming removed 4 bases from V and 2 bases from J, with 14 bases in between. The CDR3 spans 15 residues. The germline V gene encodes CDR1 SGHNT and CDR2 YENEEA. The CDR3 region is CASSSFLTPNTEAFF. The DNA of the CDR3 is TGTGCCAGCAGCTCTTTTTTGACACCAAACACTGAAGCTTTCTTT. The entire variable domain, with the rest obtained from reference TRBV11-3 and TRBJ1-1, is as follows: EAGVVQSPRYKIIEKKQPVAFWCNPISGHNTLYWYLQNLGQGPELLIRYENEEAVDDSQLPKDRFSAERLKGVDSTLKIQPAELGDSAVYLCASSSFLTPNTEAFFGQGTRLTVV.

The chain joins TRBV11-3 to TRBJ2-1, with 7 bases that match TRBD1. Germline V gene lookup returns CDR1 SGHNT and CDR2 YENEEA. This CDR3 region has 17 residues. The junction had 17 bases not matched to a gene; V was cut back by 5 bases and J by 7 bases. The CDR3 loop reads CASSQLRDSLGKNEQFF. In nucleotides, the CDR3 is TGTGCCAGCAGCCAGCTCCGGGACAGTTTAGGGAAGAATGAGCAGTTCTTC.

The J gene is TRBJ2-5, the V gene TRBV28; tentatively, D is TRBD1 (5 bases). Germline V gene sequence: CDR1 MDHEN, CDR2 SYDVKM. The CDR3 is made up of 17 amino acids. V lost 5 bases and J lost 1, with 20 bases in between. The CDR3 sequence: CASSPLPYKGIQETQYF. CDR3 DNA: TGTGCCAGCAGTCCTCTGCCGTATAAGGGGATCCAAGAGACCCAGTACTTC. Full variable domain (rest looked up from reference TRBV28 and TRBJ2-5): DVKVTQSSRYLVKRTGEKVFLECVQDMDHENMFWYRQDPGLGLRLIYFSYDVKMKEKGDIPEGYSVSREKKERFSLILESASTNQTSMYLCASSPLPYKGIQETQYFGPGTRLLVL.

The rearrangement links TRBV10-3 to TRBJ2-3, with TRBD1 identical over 8 bases. With V trimmed by 5 bases and J by 0 bases, 7 bases remained unmatched. This CDR3 has 16 amino acids. Germline CDR1 and CDR2: ENHRY and SYGVKD. Written as DNA, the CDR3 is TGTGCCATCAGTAAGGACGACAGGGGAAGCACAGATACGCAGTATTTT. It translates to CAISKDDRGSTDTQYF.

The V gene is TRBV6-6, the J gene TRBJ2-3; possibly TRBD2 for D (6 bases). CDR3 length equals 15 residues. Germline-derived CDR1 and CDR2 are MNHNY and SVGAGI (reference sequence). V shed 6 bases and J shed 1 base, with 14 bases lying between them. DNA of the CDR3: TGTGCCAGCAGCCCCGCGACGGGGGGCACAGATACGCAGTATTTT. Protein: CASSPATGGTDTQYF.

The chain uses TRBV5-4 and TRBJ1-2; unclear D gene. The germline gives CDR1 SGHNT, CDR2 YYREEE (reference sequence). Trimming left V 2 bases short and J 6 bases short, with 8 bases between. The CDR3 has 12 residues. The CDR3 sequence is CASSLEGDGYTF. CDR3 coding DNA: TGTGCCAGCAGCTTAGAGGGCGATGGCTACACCTTC.

The rearrangement links TRBV5-1 to TRBJ1-2, with TRBD1 matching 8 bases. CDR1 is SGHRS, CDR2 YFSETQ, per germline. The CDR3 covers 14 residues. The V and J ends lost 3 bases and 8 bases, in that order; junction bases with no gene match: 9. The CDR3 bases are TGCGCCAGCAGCTCGGACAGGGAAGAGGGAGGCTACACCTTC. This encodes CASSSDREEGGYTF.

This sequence joins TRBV4-2 and TRBJ1-2, with D tentatively TRBD1 (6 bases). Germline CDR1 reads LGHNA; CDR2 reads YNFKEQ. The CDR3 spans 17 residues. The germline V and J ends were trimmed by 0 bases and 0 bases, with 14 bases remaining between them. For the CDR3, the DNA is TGTGCCAGCAGCCAAGAATCGACAGGACAAGCTAACTATGGCTACACCTTC. Its translation is CASSQESTGQANYGYTF.

The chain has TRBV6-6 and TRBJ2-3; 10 bases are a match to TRBD1. Unmatched junction bases numbered 6, after V lost 6 bases and J lost 3 bases. CDR3 size: 15 residues. Germline lookup yields CDR1 MNHNY and CDR2 SVGAGI (reference sequence). This chain's CDR3 is CASRRQGANTDTQYF. DNA for the CDR3: TGTGCCAGCAGGCGACAGGGGGCGAATACAGATACGCAGTATTTT.

This clone was counted many times. The chain couples TRBV6-6 to TRBJ2-7; 7 nucleotides match TRBD1. V trimming: 6 bases; J trimming: 3 bases; junction bases outside the gene matches: 8. The length of the CDR3 is 14 residues. Germline V gene lookup returns CDR1 MNHNY and CDR2 SVGAGI (reference sequence). The CDR3 DNA follows: TGTGCCAGCAGCCCCACGGGACAGCACTACGAGCAGTACTTC. The encoded protein is CASSPTGQHYEQYF.

The V call is TRBV2, the J call TRBJ2-3; 8 nucleotides align to TRBD1. This CDR3 comprises 14 residues. The junction had 3 bases not matched to a gene; V was cut back by 5 bases and J by 2 bases. Germline assignment: CDR1 SNHLY and CDR2 FYNNEI. The DNA of the CDR3 is TGTGCCAGCAGTAGGACAGGGAACACAGATACGCAGTATTTT. This translates into CASSRTGNTDTQYF.

The gene calls are TRBV6-1 and TRBJ2-7; D unclear. Germline V gene data show CDR1 as MNHNS and CDR2 as SASEGT. There are 14 residues in the CDR3. With 3 bases removed from V and 2 bases from J, the gap between germline ends came to 11 bases. CDR3 sequence reads: CASSDVGTTYEQYF. As DNA, the CDR3 is TGTGCCAGCAGTGATGTAGGAACTACCTACGAGCAGTACTTC.

The genes are TRBV10-3 and TRBJ2-3, with 8 positions matching TRBD2. The V gene's germline CDR1 is ENHRY and CDR2 SYGVKD. The V and J ends lost 4 bases and 5 bases, in that order; junction bases with no gene match: 5. The CDR3 extends over 14 amino acids. The CDR3 DNA reads as TGTGCCATCAGTGGGGAGCGGGAGTTAGATACGCAGTATTTT. Translated, it gives CAISGERELDTQYF.

This clone has more than one count but fewer than ten. DNA for the CDR3: TGTGCCAGCAGCTTGAACAGGCCTAATGAAAAACTGTTTTTT. Translation: CASSLNRPNEKLFF. The V and J genes are TRBV5-4 and TRBJ1-4, with D perhaps matching TRBD1 (5 bases). The V gene lost 1 base and the J gene lost 3 bases, with 7 bases spanning the gap. Germline CDR1 reads SGHNT; CDR2 reads YYREEE (reference sequence). There are 14 residues in the CDR3.

This chain connects TRBV29-1 to TRBJ1-4; TRBD1 might be the D (6 bases). Germline V gives CDR1 SQVTM, CDR2 ANQGSEA. The CDR3 has 13 amino acids. V lost 6 bases, J lost 5 bases, and 13 bases lay in between. CDR3 DNA sequence: TGCAGCGTCCTACAGGGACTAAATGAAAAACTGTTTTTT. The encoded protein is CSVLQGLNEKLFF. The whole variable domain, filled in from reference TRBV29-1 and TRBJ1-4, reads SAVISQKPSRDICQRGTSLTIQCQVDSQVTMMFWYRQQPGQSLTLIATANQGSEATYESGFVIDKFPISRPNLTFSTLTVSNMSPEDSSIYLCSVLQGLNEKLFFGSGTQLSVL.

This rearrangement joins TRBV6-7 to TRBJ2-7; D uncertain. TRBV6-7 belongs to the ORF category, with a function that is uncertain. V lost 9 bases to trimming and J lost 5 bases, with 20 bases between them. The CDR3 is 14 residues long. The CDR3 sequence is CASEPRKKSDEQYF. For the CDR3, the DNA is TGTGCCAGTGAGCCTCGCAAAAAGTCGGACGAGCAGTACTTC.

The J gene is TRBJ2-3, the V gene TRBV7-3; D unclear. The germline V gene has CDR1 SGHTA and CDR2 FQGTGA. The ends were cut back, 2 bases at V and 9 bases at J, with 15 bases in the middle. The CDR3 loop spans 14 amino acids. CDR3 amino acids: CASSLLASGWTQYF. CDR3 bases: TGTGCCAGCAGCTTATTAGCTTCCGGGTGGACGCAGTATTTT.

This clone was detected only once. The chain has TRBV4-3 and TRBJ2-7; D call uncertain. V lost 1 base and J 2 bases, leaving 18 bases between the germline ends. This CDR3 has 17 residues. Per the germline V gene, CDR1 is LGHNA and CDR2 is YSLEER. The CDR3 nucleotides are TGCGCCAGCAGCCAAGTCCGCGCCCCTTATTCGACCTACGAGCAGTACTTC. It encodes CASSQVRAPYSTYEQYF.

The chain employs TRBV2 and TRBJ1-6; D is unclear. Trimming shortened V by 6 bases and J by 10 bases, and 13 bases separated the two germline ends. Germline lookup yields CDR1 SNHLY and CDR2 FYNNEI. The length of the CDR3 is 13 residues. CDR3 sequence reads: CASRGEKKSPLHF. In DNA, the CDR3 is TGTGCCAGCAGGGGCGAAAAAAAATCACCCCTCCACTTT.

The chain is built from TRBV2 and TRBJ2-5, with 13 bases aligning to TRBD2. The germline V gene encodes CDR1 SNHLY and CDR2 FYNNEI. V lost 8 bases, J lost 5 bases, and 5 bases stayed unmatched. The length of the CDR3 is 14 residues. The CDR3 DNA sequence: TGTGCCAGCGAACTAGCGGGGGGGAGGGAGACCCAGTACTTC. It encodes CASELAGGRETQYF. Filled out from reference TRBV2 and TRBJ2-5, the complete variable domain reads EPEVTQTPSHQVTQMGQEVILRCVPISNHLYFYWYRQILGQKVEFLVSFYNNEISEKSEIFDDQFSVERPDGSNFTLKIRSTKLEDSAMYFCASELAGGRETQYFGPGTRLLVL.

The chain employs TRBV13 and TRBJ1-2; 10 bases map to TRBD1. Losses at the gene ends were 3 bases for V and 12 bases for J; bases not matched to a gene: 4. Per germline, CDR1 PRHDT and CDR2 FYEKMQ (reference sequence). CDR3 size: 12 residues. The CDR3 coding sequence is TGTGCCAGCAGCTTGGGACAGGGGTGGAACACCTTC. As protein: CASSLGQGWNTF.

This clone was observed a handful of times. V is TRBV9 and J is TRBJ1-3, with a possible D match to TRBD1 (5 bases). With 4 bases removed from V and 2 bases from J, the gap between germline ends came to 10 bases. Per the germline V gene, CDR1 is SGDLS and CDR2 is YYNGEE. This CDR3 spans 14 amino acids. DNA of the CDR3: TGTGCCAGCAGCTGGGGCAGCCCTGGAAACACCATATATTTT. This gives the protein CASSWGSPGNTIYF.